A selection of T cell receptor beta chains follows, all from one sample in a study of cytomegalovirus exposure and HLA in healthy donors. Sequenced by immunoSEQ multiplex PCR; TCRdb stores in-frame clones only, minus some. The table for this sample gives under 120,000 clones. Sequenced sample: PBMCs. The origin of the receptors is a man aged 45-60 years in good health and CMV-seronegative. Both conserved end residues are part of each CDR3. A D gene is named only where the DNA matches it firmly.

.	TRBV5-1	TRBJ2-5	CASSLGSSETQYF	TGCGCCAGCAGCTTGGGTTCGTCGGAGACCCAGTACTTC
.	TRBV19	TRBJ1-6	CASSPPLRGPLHF	TGTGCCAGTAGTCCACCCCTTCGGGGACCCCTCCACTTT
.	TRBV20-1	TRBJ1-1	CSARPGTEAFF	TGCAGTGCCCGTCCGGGGACTGAAGCTTTCTTT
TRBD1	TRBV7-9	TRBJ2-4	CASSLQGAAKNIQYF	TGTGCCAGCAGCCTACAGGGGGCGGCCAAAAACATTCAGTACTTC
.	TRBV7-9	TRBJ1-2	CASSPPGGNYGYTF	TGTGCCAGCAGCCCACCAGGCGGGAACTATGGCTACACCTTC
.	TRBV11-3	TRBJ2-7	CASSLDPAASYEQYF	TGTGCCAGCAGCTTAGATCCAGCGGCTTCCTACGAGCAGTACTTC
.	TRBV7-2	TRBJ1-5	CASSFVVSTENQPQHF	TGTGCCAGCAGCTTCGTCGTATCAACAGAAAATCAGCCCCAGCATTTT
TRBD1	TRBV9	TRBJ2-1	CASSVGGQGAFEQFF	TGTGCCAGCAGCGTAGGGGGACAGGGGGCTTTTGAGCAGTTCTTC
.	TRBV7-9	TRBJ2-5	CASSFGEETQYF	TGTGCCAGCAGCTTTGGAGAAGAGACCCAGTACTTC
TRBD1	TRBV5-4	TRBJ1-4	CASSPTRDRGYNEKLFF	TGTGCCAGCAGCCCTACTCGGGACAGGGGGTATAATGAAAAACTGTTTTTT